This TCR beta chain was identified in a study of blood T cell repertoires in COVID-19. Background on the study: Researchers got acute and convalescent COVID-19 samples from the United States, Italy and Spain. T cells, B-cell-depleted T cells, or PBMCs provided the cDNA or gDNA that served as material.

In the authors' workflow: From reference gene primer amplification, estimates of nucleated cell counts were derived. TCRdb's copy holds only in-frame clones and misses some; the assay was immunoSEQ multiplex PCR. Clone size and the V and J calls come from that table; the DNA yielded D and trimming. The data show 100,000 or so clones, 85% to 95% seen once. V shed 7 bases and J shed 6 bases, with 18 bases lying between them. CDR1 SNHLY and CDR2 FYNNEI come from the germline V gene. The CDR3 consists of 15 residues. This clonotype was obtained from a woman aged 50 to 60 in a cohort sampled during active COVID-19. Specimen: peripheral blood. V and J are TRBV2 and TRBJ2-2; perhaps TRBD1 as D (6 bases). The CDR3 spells CASMSSGVIPGELFF. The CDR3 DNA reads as TGTGCCAGCATGAGCTCAGGGGTGATCCCCGGGGAGCTGTTTTTT.